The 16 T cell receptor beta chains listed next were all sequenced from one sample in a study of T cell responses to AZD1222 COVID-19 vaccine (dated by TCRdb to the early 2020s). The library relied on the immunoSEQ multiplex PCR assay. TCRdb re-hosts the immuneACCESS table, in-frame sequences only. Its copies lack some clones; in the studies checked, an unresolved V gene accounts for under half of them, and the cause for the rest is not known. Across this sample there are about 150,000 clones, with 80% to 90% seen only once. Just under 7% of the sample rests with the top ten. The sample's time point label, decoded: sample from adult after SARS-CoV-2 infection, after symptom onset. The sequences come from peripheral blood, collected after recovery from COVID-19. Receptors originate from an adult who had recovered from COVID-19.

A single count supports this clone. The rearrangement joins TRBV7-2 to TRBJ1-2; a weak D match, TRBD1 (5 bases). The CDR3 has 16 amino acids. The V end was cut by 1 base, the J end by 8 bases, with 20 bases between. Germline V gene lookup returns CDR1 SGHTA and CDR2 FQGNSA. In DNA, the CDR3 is TGTGCCAGCAGCTTAGTTGGGGCCAACCGCCGGGGGGGCTACACCTTC. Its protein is CASSLVGANRRGGYTF.

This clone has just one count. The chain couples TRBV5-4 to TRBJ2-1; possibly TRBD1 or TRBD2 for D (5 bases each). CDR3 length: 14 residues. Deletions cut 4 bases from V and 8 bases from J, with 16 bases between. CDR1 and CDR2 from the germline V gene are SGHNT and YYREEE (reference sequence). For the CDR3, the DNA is TGTGCCAGCAGCGGGGAACTAGGGGCGTATGAGCAGTTCTTC. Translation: CASSGELGAYEQFF.

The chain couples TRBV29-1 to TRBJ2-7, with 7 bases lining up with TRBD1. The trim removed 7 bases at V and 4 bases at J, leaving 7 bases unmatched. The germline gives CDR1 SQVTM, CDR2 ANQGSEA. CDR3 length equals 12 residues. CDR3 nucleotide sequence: TGCAGCGCTGGGACAGAGTGGTACGAGCAGTACTTC. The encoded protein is CSAGTEWYEQYF.

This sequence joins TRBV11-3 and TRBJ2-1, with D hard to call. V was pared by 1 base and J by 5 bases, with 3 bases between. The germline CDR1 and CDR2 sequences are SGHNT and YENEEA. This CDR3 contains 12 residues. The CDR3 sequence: CASSLVHNEQFF. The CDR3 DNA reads TGTGCCAGCAGCTTAGTCCACAATGAGCAGTTCTTC.

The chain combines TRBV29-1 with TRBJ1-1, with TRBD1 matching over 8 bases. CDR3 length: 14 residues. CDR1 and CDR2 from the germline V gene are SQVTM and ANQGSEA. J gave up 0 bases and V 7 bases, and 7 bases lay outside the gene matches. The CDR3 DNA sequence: TGCAGCGGGCAGGGGGCCCCAGTGAACACTGAAGCTTTCTTT. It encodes CSGQGAPVNTEAFF.

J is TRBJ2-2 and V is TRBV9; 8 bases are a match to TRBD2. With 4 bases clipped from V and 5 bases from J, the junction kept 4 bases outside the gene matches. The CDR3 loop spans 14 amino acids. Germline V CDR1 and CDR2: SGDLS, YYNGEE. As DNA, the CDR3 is TGTGCCAGCAGCCCCGGGGGGGAGACCGGGGAGCTGTTTTTT. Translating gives CASSPGGETGELFF.

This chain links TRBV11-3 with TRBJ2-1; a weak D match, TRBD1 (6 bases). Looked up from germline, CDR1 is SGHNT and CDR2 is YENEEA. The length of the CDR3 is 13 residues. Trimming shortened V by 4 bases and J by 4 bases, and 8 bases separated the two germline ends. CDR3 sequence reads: CASSSGTYNEQFF. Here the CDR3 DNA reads TGTGCCAGCAGCTCCGGGACATACAATGAGCAGTTCTTC.

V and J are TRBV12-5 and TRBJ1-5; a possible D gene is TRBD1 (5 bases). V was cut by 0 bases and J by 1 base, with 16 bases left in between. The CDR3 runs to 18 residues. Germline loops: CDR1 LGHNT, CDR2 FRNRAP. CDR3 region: CASGLVIAGQGSNQPQHF. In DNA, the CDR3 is TGTGCTAGTGGTTTGGTAATTGCGGGGCAGGGAAGCAATCAGCCCCAGCATTTT.

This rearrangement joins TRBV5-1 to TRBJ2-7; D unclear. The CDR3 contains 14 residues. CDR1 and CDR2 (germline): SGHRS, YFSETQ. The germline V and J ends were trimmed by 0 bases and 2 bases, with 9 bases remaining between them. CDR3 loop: CASSLGGYAYEQYF. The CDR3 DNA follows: TGCGCCAGCAGCTTGGGTGGCTACGCCTACGAGCAGTACTTC.

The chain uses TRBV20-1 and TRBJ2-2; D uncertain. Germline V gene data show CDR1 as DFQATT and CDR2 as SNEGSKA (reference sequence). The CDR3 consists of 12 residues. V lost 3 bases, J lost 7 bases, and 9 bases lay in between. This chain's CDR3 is CSASQAIGELFF. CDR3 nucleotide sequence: TGCAGTGCTAGTCAGGCGATCGGGGAGCTGTTTTTT.

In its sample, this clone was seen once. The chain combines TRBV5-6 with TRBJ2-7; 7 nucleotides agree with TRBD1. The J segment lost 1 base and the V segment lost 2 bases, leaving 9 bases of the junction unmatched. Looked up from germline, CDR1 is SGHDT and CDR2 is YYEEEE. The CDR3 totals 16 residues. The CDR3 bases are TGTGCCAGCAGCTTCGGGCCCGGGACAGAGTCCTACGAGCAGTACTTC. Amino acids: CASSFGPGTESYEQYF.

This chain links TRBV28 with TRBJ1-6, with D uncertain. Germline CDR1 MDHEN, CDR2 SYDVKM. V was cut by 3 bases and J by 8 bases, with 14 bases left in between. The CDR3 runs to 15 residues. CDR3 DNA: TGTGCCAGCAGTTTTGGGGTCGGGCGGCATTCACCCCTCCACTTT. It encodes CASSFGVGRHSPLHF.

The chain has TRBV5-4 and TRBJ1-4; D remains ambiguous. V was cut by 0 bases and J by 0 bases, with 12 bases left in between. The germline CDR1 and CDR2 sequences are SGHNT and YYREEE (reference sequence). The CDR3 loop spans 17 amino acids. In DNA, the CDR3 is TGTGCCAGCAGCTTGGGCGGGAGCCCGGCAACTAATGAAAAACTGTTTTTT. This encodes CASSLGGSPATNEKLFF. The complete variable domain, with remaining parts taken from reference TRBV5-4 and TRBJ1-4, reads ETGVTQSPTHLIKTRGQQVTLRCSSQSGHNTVSWYQQALGQGPQFIFQYYREEENGRGNFPPRFSGLQFPNYSSELNVNALELDDSALYLCASSLGGSPATNEKLFFGSGTQLSVL.

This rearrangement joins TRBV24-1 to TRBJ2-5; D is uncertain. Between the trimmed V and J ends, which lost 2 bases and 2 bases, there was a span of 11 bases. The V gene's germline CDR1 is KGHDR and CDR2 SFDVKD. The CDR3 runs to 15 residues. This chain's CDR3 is CATSDSRTEQETQYF. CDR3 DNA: TGTGCCACCAGTGATTCCAGGACCGAGCAAGAGACCCAGTACTTC.

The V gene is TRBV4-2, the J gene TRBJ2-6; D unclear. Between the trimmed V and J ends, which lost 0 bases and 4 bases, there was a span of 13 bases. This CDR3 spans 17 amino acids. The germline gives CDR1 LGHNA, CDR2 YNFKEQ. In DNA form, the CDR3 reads TGTGCCAGCAGCCAAGATAGTGGCCGTTCAGGGGCCAACGTCCTGACTTTC. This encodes CASSQDSGRSGANVLTF.

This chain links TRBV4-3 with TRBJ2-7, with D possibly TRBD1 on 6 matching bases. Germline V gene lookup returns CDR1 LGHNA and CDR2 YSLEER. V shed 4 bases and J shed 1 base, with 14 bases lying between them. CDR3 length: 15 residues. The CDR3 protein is CASSLGTINSYEQYF. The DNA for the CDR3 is TGCGCCAGCAGCCTAGGGACAATTAATTCCTACGAGCAGTACTTC.